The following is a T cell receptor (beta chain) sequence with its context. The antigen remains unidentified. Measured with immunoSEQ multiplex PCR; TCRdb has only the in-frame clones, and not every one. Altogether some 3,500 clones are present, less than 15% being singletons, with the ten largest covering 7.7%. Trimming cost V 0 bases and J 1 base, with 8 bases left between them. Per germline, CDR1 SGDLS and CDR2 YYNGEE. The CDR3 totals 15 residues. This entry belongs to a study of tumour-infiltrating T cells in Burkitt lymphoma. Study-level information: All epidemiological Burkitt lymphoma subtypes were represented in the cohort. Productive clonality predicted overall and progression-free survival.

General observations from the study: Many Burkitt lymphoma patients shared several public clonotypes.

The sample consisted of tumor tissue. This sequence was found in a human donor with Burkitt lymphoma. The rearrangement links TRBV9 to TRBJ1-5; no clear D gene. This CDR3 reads CASSVGAESNQPQHF. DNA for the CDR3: TGTGCCAGCAGCGTAGGGGCAGAGAGCAATCAGCCCCAGCATTTT.